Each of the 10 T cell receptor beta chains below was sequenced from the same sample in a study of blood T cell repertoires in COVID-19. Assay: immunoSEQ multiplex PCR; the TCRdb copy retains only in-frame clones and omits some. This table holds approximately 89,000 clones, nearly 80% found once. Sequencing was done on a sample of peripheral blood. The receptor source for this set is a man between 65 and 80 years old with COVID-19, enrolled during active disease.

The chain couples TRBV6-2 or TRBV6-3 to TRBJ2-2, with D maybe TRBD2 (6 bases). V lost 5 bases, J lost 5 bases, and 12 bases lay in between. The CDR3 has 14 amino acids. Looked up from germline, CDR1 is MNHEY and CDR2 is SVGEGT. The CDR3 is CASSRLVTTGELFF. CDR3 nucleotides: TGTGCCAGCAGTAGACTAGTGACGACCGGGGAGCTGTTTTTT.

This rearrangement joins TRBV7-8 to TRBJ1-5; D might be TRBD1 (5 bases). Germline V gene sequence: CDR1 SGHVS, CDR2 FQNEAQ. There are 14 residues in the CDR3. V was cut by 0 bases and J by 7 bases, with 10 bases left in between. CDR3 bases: TGTGCCAGCAGCTTAGCGGCAGGGCGCCAGCCCCAGCATTTT. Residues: CASSLAAGRQPQHF.

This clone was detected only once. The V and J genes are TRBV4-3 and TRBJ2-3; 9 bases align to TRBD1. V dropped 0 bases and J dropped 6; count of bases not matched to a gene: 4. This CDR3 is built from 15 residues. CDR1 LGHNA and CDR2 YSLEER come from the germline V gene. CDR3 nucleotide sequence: TGCGCCAGCAGCCAAGATGGGACAGGGATGGATACGCAGTATTTT. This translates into CASSQDGTGMDTQYF.

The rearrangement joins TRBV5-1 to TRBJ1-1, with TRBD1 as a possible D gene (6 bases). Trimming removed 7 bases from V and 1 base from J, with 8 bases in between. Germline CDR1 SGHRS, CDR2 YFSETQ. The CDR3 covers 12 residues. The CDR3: CASGGKNTEAFF. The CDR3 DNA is TGCGCCAGCGGGGGCAAGAACACTGAAGCTTTCTTT. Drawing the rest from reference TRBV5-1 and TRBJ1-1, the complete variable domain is KAGVTQTPRYLIKTRGQQVTLSCSPISGHRSVSWYQQTPGQGLQFLFEYFSETQRNKGNFPGRFSGRQFSNSRSEMNVSTLELGDSALYLCASGGKNTEAFFGQGTRLTVV.

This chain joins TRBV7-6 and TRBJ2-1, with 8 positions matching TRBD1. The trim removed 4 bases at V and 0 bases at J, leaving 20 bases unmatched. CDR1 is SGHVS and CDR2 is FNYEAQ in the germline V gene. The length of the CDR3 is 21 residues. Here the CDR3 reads CASSSQSPYATGGISYNEQFF. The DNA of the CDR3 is TGTGCCAGCAGCTCCCAATCTCCTTACGCTACAGGGGGAATCTCCTACAATGAGCAGTTCTTC.

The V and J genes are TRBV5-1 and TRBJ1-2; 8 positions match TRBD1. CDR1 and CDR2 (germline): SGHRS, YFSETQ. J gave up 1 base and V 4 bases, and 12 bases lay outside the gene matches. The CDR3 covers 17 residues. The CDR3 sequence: CASSLGVVGQGNYGYTF. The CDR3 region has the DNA TGCGCCAGCAGCCTTGGGGTAGTCGGACAGGGTAACTATGGCTACACCTTC.

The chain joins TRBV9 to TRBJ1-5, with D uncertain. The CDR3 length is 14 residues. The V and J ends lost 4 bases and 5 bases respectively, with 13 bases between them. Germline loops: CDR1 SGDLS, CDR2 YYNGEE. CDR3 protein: CASSPRDRDQPQHF. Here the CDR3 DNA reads TGTGCCAGCAGCCCACGGGATCGCGATCAGCCCCAGCATTTT. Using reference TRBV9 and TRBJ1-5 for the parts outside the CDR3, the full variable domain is DSGVTQTPKHLITATGQRVTLRCSPRSGDLSVYWYQQSLDQGLQFLIQYYNGEERAKGNILERFSAQQFPDLHSELNLSSLELGDSALYFCASSPRDRDQPQHFGDGTRLSIL.

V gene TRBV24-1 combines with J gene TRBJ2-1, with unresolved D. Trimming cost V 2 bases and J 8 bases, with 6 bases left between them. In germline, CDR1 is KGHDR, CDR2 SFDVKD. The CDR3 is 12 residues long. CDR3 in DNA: TGTGCCACCAGTGATTCCCGGGATGAGCAGTTCTTC. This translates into CATSDSRDEQFF.

The CDR3 DNA sequence: TGTGCCAGCAGCCCCCCGGGGACTACCAACACCGGGGAGCTGTTTTTT. Amino acids: CASSPPGTTNTGELFF. The rearrangement uses TRBV5-4 and TRBJ2-2, with 7 nucleotides matching TRBD2. The CDR3 extends over 16 amino acids. Germline trimming cut 4 bases from V and 2 bases from J; bases unmatched to any gene: 8. Per germline, CDR1 SGHNT and CDR2 YYREEE (reference sequence).

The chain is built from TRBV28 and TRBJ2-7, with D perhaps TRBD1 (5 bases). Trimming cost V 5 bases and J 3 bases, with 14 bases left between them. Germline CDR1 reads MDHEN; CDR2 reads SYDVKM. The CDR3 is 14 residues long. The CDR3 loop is CASSLGVNLYEQYF. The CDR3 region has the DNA TGTGCCAGCAGTCTAGGGGTCAACCTCTACGAGCAGTACTTC.